The 15 T cell receptor beta chains below were found in one sample sequenced in a study of T cell changes during pregnancy in multiple sclerosis (dated by TCRdb to between 2017 and 2020). Preparation of the library involved the immunoSEQ multiplex PCR assay. In TCRdb, the immuneACCESS table is reduced to in-frame sequences with V and J assigned. These tables do not hold every clone; where another copy was compared, an unresolved V gene accounts for under half, and the others remain unexplained. The sample records 75,000 to 100,000 clones, around 92% of which are singletons. In total, the top ten clones hold about 2% of the sample. The sample here was peripheral blood, taken after pregnancy. Receptors were obtained from a female donor with multiple sclerosis, enrolled in a pregnancy study.

J is TRBJ1-3 and V is TRBV6-5; D unclear. V was trimmed by 6 bases and J by 3 bases, leaving 15 bases between them. This CDR3 is built from 15 residues. Germline values: CDR1 MNHEY, CDR2 SVGAGI. CDR3 bases: TGTGCCAGCAGGAGGGATACGGCGCGTGGAAACACCATATATTTT. Translating gives CASRRDTARGNTIYF.

The chain recombines TRBV19 with TRBJ2-3, with 7 bases identical to TRBD2. Germline V gene sequence: CDR1 LNHDA, CDR2 SQIVND (reference sequence). The CDR3 has 16 residues. J was trimmed by 2 bases and V by 3 bases; bases with no gene match: 8. The CDR3 sequence is CASSIGGSTSTDTQYF. The CDR3 bases are TGTGCCAGTAGTATCGGGGGGTCCACTTCCACAGATACGCAGTATTTT.

This clone was observed a few times. The chain combines TRBV9 with TRBJ1-6, with D possibly being TRBD1 (5 bases). Germline V CDR1 and CDR2: SGDLS, YYNGEE. The CDR3 has 15 residues. V was pared by 4 bases and J by 7 bases, with 15 bases between. The CDR3 DNA sequence: TGTGCCAGCAGCCCCCGAGCCCAGGGAAATTCACCCCTCCACTTT. The encoded protein is CASSPRAQGNSPLHF.

The chain is built from TRBV5-4 and TRBJ1-4; 9 bases line up with TRBD1. The germline V gene has CDR1 SGHNT and CDR2 YYREEE (reference sequence). This CDR3 contains 14 residues. V lost 2 bases to trimming and J lost 8 bases; unmatched junction nucleotides: 4. The CDR3 DNA follows: TGTGCCAGCAGCTTACAGGGGGCGAAGGAAAAACTGTTTTTT. Protein: CASSLQGAKEKLFF.

The V gene is TRBV6-1, the J gene TRBJ1-3, with a weak D call TRBD1 (6 bases). The germline V and J ends were trimmed by 3 bases and 3 bases, with 12 bases remaining between them. The CDR3 is 15 residues long. Germline CDR1 reads MNHNS; CDR2 reads SASEGT. CDR3 residues: CASSEDRNLGNTIYF. The CDR3 nucleotides read TGTGCCAGCAGTGAGGACAGAAACCTTGGAAACACCATATATTTT.

This clone was recorded only once. The chain carries TRBV4-2 and TRBJ1-2; 7 bases are a match to TRBD1. Unmatched junction bases numbered 13, after V lost 6 bases and J lost 6 bases. The CDR3 loop spans 15 amino acids. The V gene's germline CDR1 is LGHNA and CDR2 YNFKEQ. This chain's CDR3 is CASSHSVSQGDGYTF. The CDR3 region has the DNA TGTGCCAGCAGTCACTCTGTGTCGCAGGGGGATGGCTACACCTTC.

V is TRBV9 and J is TRBJ2-7, with a weak D call TRBD1 (5 bases). V was clipped by 0 bases and J by 6 bases, with 19 bases between them. In germline, CDR1 is SGDLS, CDR2 YYNGEE. CDR3 length: 16 residues. The DNA for the CDR3 is TGTGCCAGCAGCGTAGGGGCTGGGGCCCAGACTTTCGAGCAGTACTTC. This sequence encodes CASSVGAGAQTFEQYF. The complete variable domain, with remaining parts taken from reference TRBV9 and TRBJ2-7, reads DSGVTQTPKHLITATGQRVTLRCSPRSGDLSVYWYQQSLDQGLQFLIQYYNGEERAKGNILERFSAQQFPDLHSELNLSSLELGDSALYFCASSVGAGAQTFEQYFGPGTRLTVT.

The chain carries TRBV27 and TRBJ2-7; a weak D match, TRBD2 (5 bases). The V gene lost 9 bases and the J gene lost 0 bases, with 21 bases spanning the gap. Per the germline V gene, CDR1 is MNHEY and CDR2 is SMNVEV (reference sequence). CDR3 length equals 16 residues. CDR3 in DNA: TGTGCCAGGGAGGTATCAAGGTCGACTGACTCCTACGAGCAGTACTTC. It specifies CAREVSRSTDSYEQYF.

The rearrangement uses TRBV5-6 and TRBJ1-1; D is ambiguous. The CDR3 consists of 13 residues. V lost 3 bases and J lost 4, with 10 bases in between. Germline-derived CDR1 and CDR2 are SGHDT and YYEEEE. For the CDR3, the DNA is TGTGCCAGCAGCTCCCTAGTCGGCACTGAAGCTTTCTTT. As protein: CASSSLVGTEAFF.

This clone was counted once. J is TRBJ2-4 and V is TRBV2; 11 bases align to TRBD1. Trimming took 6 bases from V and 7 from J; bases not matched to a gene: 11. Germline CDR1 reads SNHLY; CDR2 reads FYNNEI. This CDR3 spans 16 amino acids. CDR3 protein: CASSVRTGGVMNIQYF. For the CDR3, the DNA is TGTGCCAGCAGCGTTCGGACAGGGGGCGTGATGAACATTCAGTACTTC. Looking up the rest from reference TRBV2 and TRBJ2-4 gives the full variable domain: EPEVTQTPSHQVTQMGQEVILRCVPISNHLYFYWYRQILGQKVEFLVSFYNNEISEKSEIFDDQFSVERPDGSNFTLKIRSTKLEDSAMYFCASSVRTGGVMNIQYFGAGTRLSVL.

The rearrangement joins TRBV6-4 to TRBJ2-1, with D perhaps matching TRBD2 (5 bases). This CDR3 comprises 16 residues. CDR1 and CDR2 (germline): MRHNA, SNTAGT. V dropped 2 bases and J dropped 0 bases, with 11 bases sitting between them. The CDR3: CASSDGERSSYNEQFF. CDR3 coding DNA: TGTGCCAGCAGTGACGGAGAGCGGAGCTCCTACAATGAGCAGTTCTTC.

J is TRBJ2-4 and V is TRBV7-6; TRBD2 agrees at 9 bases. The trim removed 1 base at V and 0 bases at J, leaving 19 bases unmatched. This CDR3 contains 22 residues. The germline CDR1 and CDR2 sequences are SGHVS and FNYEAQ. DNA for the CDR3: TGTGCCAGCAGCTTAGTCCCGTTGGTAGCGGGAGACAATACGAAAGCCAAAAACATTCAGTACTTC. Translation gives CASSLVPLVAGDNTKAKNIQYF.

This clone has only a few counts. The chain employs TRBV5-1 and TRBJ1-2; 7 nucleotides agree with TRBD1. The CDR3 has 14 residues. Trimming removed 0 bases from V and 6 bases from J; junction bases left unmatched: 5. CDR1 and CDR2 (germline): SGHRS, YFSETQ. The CDR3 sequence is CASSLATGFDGYTF. CDR3 coding DNA: TGCGCCAGCAGCTTGGCGACAGGGTTCGATGGCTACACCTTC.

The genes are TRBV10-3 and TRBJ1-4; D unclear. This CDR3 is built from 13 residues. Deletions cut 6 bases from V and 5 bases from J, with 10 bases between. Germline lookup yields CDR1 ENHRY and CDR2 SYGVKD. CDR3 amino acids: CAIRSPSNEKLFF. CDR3 in DNA: TGTGCCATCAGGAGTCCTTCAAATGAAAAACTGTTTTTT.

The chain couples TRBV15 to TRBJ1-2; D is unclear. The CDR3 is 15 residues long. V dropped 5 bases and J dropped 3 bases, with 16 bases sitting between them. The germline V gene has CDR1 LNHNV and CDR2 YYDKDF (reference sequence). CDR3: CATSVGGPGDYGYTF. As DNA, the CDR3 is TGTGCCACCAGCGTCGGAGGACCGGGAGACTATGGCTACACCTTC.